This T cell receptor (beta chain) was found in a study of T cells in Graves' hyperthyroidism and ophthalmopathy. Study-wide background: At the time of initial diagnosis and before any treatment, peripheral blood was collected.

This clonotype was seen repeatedly, ten times or more. As yet, its antigen is unknown. General study results and limits: Separation of ophthalmopathy from stable hyperthyroidism was achieved by a 13 V-J model. Peripheral blood also featured most of the thyroid clonotypes expanded above 0.001.

The PBMCs were taken from under 12 ml of fresh peripheral blood. Using RNA transcripts as the source, TCR beta CDR3 regions were amplified. The primer set for the first-round RT-PCR of the TCR CDR3 was HTBI. TCRdb redid the calling of the multiplex PCR reads with MiXCR, one entry per CDR3 protein. This table has more than 350,000 distinct CDR3 sequences, 17% appearing once. CDR1 is ENHRY and CDR2 is SYGVKD in the germline V gene. V lost 5 bases and J lost 3; bases outside the gene matches: 9. This CDR3 has 17 residues. The receptor was derived from a woman under 40 with Graves' hyperthyroidism that later progressed to Graves' ophthalmopathy. The chain combines TRBV10-3 with TRBJ2-2; 10 nucleotides align to TRBD1. Sequenced: blood. CDR3 region: CAISLLPGTGDTGELFF. DNA of the CDR3: TGTGCCATCAGTCTCCTCCCCGGGACAGGGGACACCGGGGAGCTGTTTTTT.